These T cell receptor beta chains were read from a single sample in a study of identical twins. TCRdb re-called the 5' RACE reads with MiXCR, one entry per CDR3 protein. Here the sample spans 500,000 to 700,000 distinct CDR3 sequences, roughly 7.2% being singletons. The data were also submitted as part of a second study, on yellow fever vaccine responses in identical twins.

Sequenced input: PBMCs. Every receptor here comes from a woman aged 18-30 years in good health. Each CDR3 is given with its conserved first and last residue. Fields, in order: clone size, D gene, J gene, V gene, CDR3 protein, CDR3 DNA. D genes are given only for firm matches. The size of a clone is reported for some rows only, either as once, few or many, or as a class for expanded clones.

size: few
D: TRBD1
J: TRBJ1-1
V: TRBV6-6
CDR3: CASSYTGTGEAFF
DNA: TGTGCCAGCAGTTACACCGGGACAGGGGAAGCTTTCTTT

size: .
D: .
J: TRBJ2-3
V: TRBV7-9
CDR3: CASSGDGFDPGTDTQYF
DNA: TGTGCCAGCAGCGGCGACGGTTTCGACCCGGGCACAGATACGCAGTATTTT

size: many
D: TRBD1
J: TRBJ1-6
V: TRBV10-3
CDR3: CAISESGQQNSPLHF
DNA: TGTGCCATCAGTGAGTCGGGACAGCAAAATTCACCCCTCCACTTT

size: many
D: TRBD1
J: TRBJ1-5
V: TRBV7-2
CDR3: CASSFRTGGNQPQHF
DNA: TGTGCCAGCAGCTTCCGGACAGGGGGTAATCAGCCCCAGCATTTT

size: .
D: .
J: TRBJ2-2
V: TRBV27
CDR3: CASSIKYGELFF
DNA: TGTGCCAGCAGTATAAAATACGGGGAGCTGTTTTTT

size: many
D: .
J: TRBJ1-1
V: TRBV14
CDR3: CASSPTGSTEAFF
DNA: TGTGCCAGCAGCCCTACAGGGAGCACTGAAGCTTTCTTT

size: few
D: .
J: TRBJ1-4
V: TRBV7-9
CDR3: CASSSPDRFIEKLFF
DNA: TGTGCCAGCAGCTCGCCCGACAGGTTTATTGAAAAACTGTTTTTT

size: few
D: .
J: TRBJ2-7
V: TRBV12-3/TRBV12-4
CDR3: CASAKMGGLNEQYF
DNA: TGTGCCAGCGCTAAAATGGGCGGGCTGAACGAGCAGTACTTC

size: many
D: .
J: TRBJ2-3
V: TRBV7-2
CDR3: CASSPGPGGTDTQYF
DNA: TGTGCCAGCAGCCCCGGACCGGGTGGCACAGATACGCAGTATTTT

size: few
D: .
J: TRBJ2-1
V: TRBV11-2
CDR3: CASSPRRASYNEQFF
DNA: TGTGCCAGCAGCCCCCGCAGGGCATCCTACAATGAGCAGTTCTTC

size: many
D: TRBD2
J: TRBJ2-1
V: TRBV5-1
CDR3: CASSLGASGNYNEQFF
DNA: TGCGCCAGCAGCTTGGGGGCTAGCGGGAACTACAATGAGCAGTTCTTC

size: many
D: TRBD2
J: TRBJ2-3
V: TRBV20-1
CDR3: CSASAGADTQYF
DNA: TGCAGTGCTAGTGCGGGAGCAGATACGCAGTATTTT

size: many
D: .
J: TRBJ2-5
V: TRBV10-3
CDR3: CAISESTRNGETQYF
DNA: TGTGCCATCAGTGAGTCGACCCGTAACGGGGAGACCCAGTACTTC

size: many
D: .
J: TRBJ2-7
V: TRBV6-1
CDR3: CASSLQVSYEQYF
DNA: TGTGCCAGCAGTCTCCAGGTCTCCTACGAGCAGTACTTC

size: many
D: .
J: TRBJ2-2
V: TRBV5-1
CDR3: CASSLGQFNTGELFF
DNA: TGCGCCAGCAGCTTAGGGCAGTTCAACACCGGGGAGCTGTTTTTT

size: .
D: TRBD1
J: TRBJ1-1
V: TRBV7-2
CDR3: CASSFSGQGVTEAFF
DNA: TGTGCCAGCAGCTTTTCGGGACAGGGGGTTACTGAAGCTTTCTTT

size: many
D: .
J: TRBJ2-1
V: TRBV29-1
CDR3: CSDYGPYNEQFF
DNA: TGCAGCGACTACGGTCCCTACAATGAGCAGTTCTTC

size: many
D: .
J: TRBJ2-5
V: TRBV2
CDR3: CASSGQLKTQYF
DNA: TGTGCCAGCAGTGGACAGTTAAAGACCCAGTACTTC

size: few
D: .
J: TRBJ2-5
V: TRBV20-1
CDR3: CSAPSRTEQTQYF
DNA: TGCAGTGCACCTTCTAGGACAGAACAGACCCAGTACTTC

size: .
D: TRBD1
J: TRBJ1-1
V: TRBV6-5
CDR3: CASSYVQGVGNTEAFF
DNA: TGTGCCAGCAGTTACGTTCAGGGGGTCGGGAACACTGAAGCTTTCTTT

size: few
D: .
J: TRBJ1-1
V: TRBV7-9
CDR3: CASSPAGAAFF
DNA: TGTGCCAGCAGCCCAGCAGGGGCAGCTTTCTTT

size: few
D: .
J: TRBJ2-5
V: TRBV6-2/TRBV6-3
CDR3: CASSYWTEETQYF
DNA: TGTGCCAGCAGTTACTGGACGGAAGAGACCCAGTACTTC

size: few
D: TRBD2
J: TRBJ2-1
V: TRBV20-1
CDR3: CSARSGTPLHNEQFF
DNA: TGCAGTGCTCGTAGCGGGACCCCACTCCACAATGAGCAGTTCTTC

size: many
D: .
J: TRBJ2-1
V: TRBV7-3
CDR3: CASSREAAGPEQFF
DNA: TGTGCCAGCAGCAGGGAAGCGGCGGGACCCGAGCAGTTCTTC

size: few
D: TRBD2
J: TRBJ2-1
V: TRBV20-1
CDR3: CSATPTSGREAEQFF
DNA: TGCAGTGCTACCCCGACTAGCGGGAGGGAGGCTGAGCAGTTCTTC

size: few
D: .
J: TRBJ2-2
V: TRBV5-1
CDR3: CASSMDWNTGELFF
DNA: TGCGCCAGCAGCATGGACTGGAACACCGGGGAGCTGTTTTTT

size: .
D: .
J: TRBJ2-5
V: TRBV3-1
CDR3: CASSHWDSWYQETQYF
DNA: TGTGCCAGCAGCCATTGGGACTCTTGGTACCAAGAGACCCAGTACTTC

size: .
D: TRBD1
J: TRBJ1-5
V: TRBV20-1
CDR3: CSARGTGRNQPQHF
DNA: TGCAGTGCTAGAGGGACAGGGAGAAATCAGCCCCAGCATTTT

size: .
D: .
J: TRBJ2-1
V: TRBV2
CDR3: CASSEGRASRNEQFF
DNA: TGTGCCAGCAGTGAAGGAAGGGCTAGTAGGAATGAGCAGTTCTTC

size: few
D: TRBD2
J: TRBJ2-1
V: TRBV11-1
CDR3: CASSSPGTSGVSSQFF
DNA: TGTGCCAGCAGCAGTCCGGGGACTAGCGGCGTATCATCCCAGTTCTTC